This TCR beta chain was sequenced during a study of T cells in Graves' hyperthyroidism and ophthalmopathy. Study in general: Peripheral blood was taken when the disease was first diagnosed, before any treatment began.

This clonotype was counted many times. Using RNA transcripts as the source, TCR beta CDR3 regions were amplified. Initially, a first-round RT-PCR of the TCR CDR3 employed the HTBI primer set. TCRdb re-called the multiplex PCR reads through MiXCR, storing one row per CDR3 protein. The table has 400,000 to 550,000 distinct CDR3 sequences, 14% seen once. Per the germline V gene, CDR1 is SQVTM and CDR2 is ANQGSEA. The CDR3 spans 17 residues. V gave up 6 bases and J gave up 4 bases; unmatched junction bases: 18. Patients aged 18 to 65 had newly diagnosed hyperthyroidism lasting under 2 months. The receptor's source is a woman aged 18-35 years with Graves' hyperthyroidism. The chain couples TRBV29-1 to TRBJ2-7, with 10 bases that match TRBD2. What was sequenced was blood. The CDR3 sequence: CSVRLNHEREGRYEQYF. The CDR3 DNA is TGCAGCGTCCGCCTAAACCACGAGCGGGAGGGCCGGTACGAGCAGTACTTC.